The clone carrying this TCR beta chain appeared a few times. Its target is unknown. The sample belongs to a study of T-cell memory formation after mild COVID-19. Overall study results and limits: The CD4+ clones that contracted clustered mainly within CM and EM, and the CD8+ clones concentrated in EMRA. The second-wave clones peaking on day 37 were not confirmed as SARS-CoV-2-specific.

TCRdb reanalysed the 5' RACE reads using MiXCR and keeps one entry per CDR3 protein. The sample lists some 320,000 distinct CDR3 sequences; around a sixth were seen once. The TCR was taken from a man aged 18 to 29 who had mild COVID-19 (a few samples of this study predate the infection). Cell type and time point are not known. The sequencing sample was made of PBMCs or a T cell subset sorted from them (not recorded which).

This CDR3 reads CASSQALHKLFF. CDR3 nucleotide sequence: TGTGCCAGCAGCCAAGCTCTGCACAAACTGTTTTTT. V is TRBV3-1 and J is TRBJ1-4; no clear D. Trimming stripped 1 base from V and 11 bases from J, with 8 bases between. The germline V gene has CDR1 LGHDT and CDR2 YNNKEL (reference sequence). The CDR3 has 12 residues.